A single sample is the source of the 10 T cell receptor beta chains below, sequenced in a study of human T cells and chemical hapten exposure. TCRdb analysed the RACE reads with MiXCR anew, one entry per CDR3 protein. The sample includes 30,000 to 40,000 distinct CDR3 sequences, over 7.5% of them seen just once. Sample time point: patch test 3, about 24 weeks after DPC sensitization. Treatment denoted: therapeutic diphenylcyclopropenone sensitization with weekly scalp DPC. Unfractionated whole blood served as the source for total RNA extraction. The sample here was whole blood, taken in connection with sensitization to the hapten diphenylcyclopropenone (DPC). These receptors all come from a man aged 50 to 60 with alopecia areata. Some clones in this sample may be carry-over from other donors' samples.

This clonotype has a count of ten or more. The chain recombines TRBV4-1 with TRBJ2-1; 7 positions match TRBD2. CDR1 and CDR2 (germline): MGHRA, YSYEKL. This CDR3 contains 17 residues. V dropped 3 bases and J dropped 3; count of bases not matched to a gene: 11. CDR3 in DNA: TGCGCCAGCAGCCACCCCACGGAGGGACTACACTACAATGAGCAGTTCTTC. It specifies CASSHPTEGLHYNEQFF.

In its sample, this clonotype was seen many times. The V call is TRBV4-2, the J call TRBJ2-3; D is unresolved. Per the germline V gene, CDR1 is LGHNA and CDR2 is YNFKEQ. The CDR3 is 15 residues long. V lost 0 bases, J lost 4 bases, and 11 bases lay in between. CDR3 sequence reads: CASSQETQHADTQYF. As DNA, the CDR3 is TGTGCCAGCAGCCAAGAAACACAGCATGCAGATACGCAGTATTTT.

This clonotype was recorded a few times. The chain joins TRBV15 to TRBJ2-1, with D possibly matching TRBD2 (5 bases). CDR3 length: 16 residues. Germline values: CDR1 LNHNV, CDR2 YYDKDF (reference sequence). V was cut by 1 base and J by 7 bases, with 17 bases left in between. The CDR3 sequence is CATSRVSGWESNEQFF. The CDR3 region has the DNA TGTGCCACCAGCAGAGTCTCGGGGTGGGAGAGTAATGAGCAGTTCTTC.

V is TRBV29-1 and J is TRBJ2-2; either TRBD1 or TRBD2 may supply D (6 bases each). Germline V gene lookup returns CDR1 SQVTM and CDR2 ANQGSEA. Trimming removed 3 bases at V and 1 base at J, with 15 bases between. The CDR3 sequence is 16 residues long. DNA for the CDR3: TGCAGCGTTGACGGCAAGGGGGGATTGAACACCGGGGAGCTGTTTTTT. Protein sequence: CSVDGKGGLNTGELFF.

The CDR3 sequence: CSVQLTPGTYEQYF. The CDR3, as DNA: TGCAGCGTCCAACTTACCCCGGGAACCTACGAGCAGTACTTC. The rearrangement uses TRBV29-1 and TRBJ2-7; D is perhaps TRBD2 (5 bases). The CDR3 is 14 residues long. V dropped 6 bases and J dropped 2 bases, with 17 bases sitting between them. The germline V gene has CDR1 SQVTM and CDR2 ANQGSEA.

At least ten counts were recorded for this clonotype. V gene TRBV28 combines with J gene TRBJ2-3, with D hard to call. Trimming removed 6 bases from V and 6 bases from J, with 10 bases in between. Germline V CDR1 and CDR2: MDHEN, SYDVKM. CDR3 length equals 12 residues. CDR3 in DNA: TGTGCCAGCAGGGAATTAGGGGATACGCAGTATTTT. Residues: CASRELGDTQYF. Combining the CDR3 with reference TRBV28 and TRBJ2-3 gives the whole variable domain DVKVTQSSRYLVKRTGEKVFLECVQDMDHENMFWYRQDPGLGLRLIYFSYDVKMKEKGDIPEGYSVSREKKERFSLILESASTNQTSMYLCASRELGDTQYFGPGTRLTVL.

The chain employs TRBV28 and TRBJ2-7; 7 bases line up with TRBD1. Germline CDR1 and CDR2: MDHEN and SYDVKM. V lost 7 bases to trimming and J lost 7 bases; unmatched junction nucleotides: 13. The CDR3 is 14 residues long. CDR3 amino acids: CASTTSGTDYEQYF. CDR3 nucleotides: TGTGCCAGCACCACATCCGGGACAGATTATGAGCAGTACTTC.

This clonotype was counted at least ten times. The gene calls are TRBV4-3 and TRBJ2-3; D not resolved. Germline V gives CDR1 LGHNA, CDR2 YSLEER. The ends were cut back, 1 base at V and 2 bases at J, with 4 bases in the middle. The CDR3 is made up of 13 amino acids. The CDR3 nucleotides read TGCGCCAGCAGCCAAGGGGACACAGATACGCAGTATTTT. Protein: CASSQGDTDTQYF.

Worth noting for this clonotype: A single base separates this from a much larger clone, so it may be a read error. The chain couples TRBV6-2 or TRBV6-3 to TRBJ1-2, with a tentative D call TRBD1 (6 bases). CDR1 MNHEY and CDR2 SVGEGT come from the germline V gene. V was pared by 9 bases and J by 4 bases, with 15 bases between. This CDR3 contains 13 residues. The CDR3 reads CASSNRVFYGYTF. CDR3 nucleotide sequence: TGTGCCAGTTCCAACAGGGTATTCTATGGCTACACCTTC.

This clonotype was seen many times. This chain links TRBV9 with TRBJ2-7; perhaps TRBD1 as D (5 bases). Trimming cost V 0 bases and J 2 bases, with 9 bases left between them. There are 14 residues in the CDR3. Looked up from germline, CDR1 is SGDLS and CDR2 is YYNGEE. DNA for the CDR3: TGTGCCAGCAGCGTAGAGGGGCCGCCCTACGAGCAGTACTTC. Encoded protein: CASSVEGPPYEQYF. The variable domain in full, with the rest retrieved from reference TRBV9 and TRBJ2-7, is DSGVTQTPKHLITATGQRVTLRCSPRSGDLSVYWYQQSLDQGLQFLIQYYNGEERAKGNILERFSAQQFPDLHSELNLSSLELGDSALYFCASSVEGPPYEQYFGPGTRLTVT.